This T cell receptor beta chain was sequenced in a study of cytomegalovirus exposure and HLA in healthy donors (dated by TCRdb to about 2017). With regard to the full study: According to an earlier analysis of 550 to 700 of the donors, about 179 million T cells yielded 90 million to 130 million unique TCR beta sequences and roughly 280 Gb of sequence data. An early release covering just under 650 HLA-typed donors comprised 250 to 350 gigabases of sequencing data and approximately 80 million unique TCR sequences. The genetic ancestry cluster associated with self-reported Caucasian donors included about four fifths of the roughly 400 genotyped donors. The aim of the study was to test whether cataloging public T cell receptors could identify signatures of past pathogen exposure. Using immunosequencing, the study profiled T cell repertoires from about 620 subjects and related those repertoires to cytomegalovirus serostatus. Along with the roughly 710-subject first cohort, a separate validation cohort of 120 different subjects was used. To predict cytomegalovirus infection status, the study brought together high-throughput TCR immunosequencing, statistical association of individual TCRs with disease status, and machine learning. A later analysis re-analyzed previously published TCR beta repertoires from roughly 600 donors and added high-resolution HLA genotyping to study TCR occurrence patterns. The later analysis used no new phenotypic data to find candidate immune exposures, relying instead on TCR beta sequences and their occurrence across donors. To decide whether each TCR beta V gene segment behaved as functional or pseudogenic, an earlier analysis of some 540 of the donors relied on high-throughput TCR beta sequencing. Donor age, sex, ethnicity and CMV serostatus were compiled alongside the repertoire data. A later genetic analysis took genome-wide SNP genotypes for about 65% of the roughly 670 donors and used that subset as a discovery cohort. Every discovery cohort repertoire had been produced on one sequencing platform. Class I and class II HLA loci were covered by the typing at four-digit resolution. The number of typed donors differed by locus: roughly 620-630 for A, B, C, DRB1 and DQB1; some 500 for DQA1; about 600 for DPA1; and 450 to 480 for DPB1. Roughly 5 DR-DQ haplotypes were treated as single units for association and clustering because of strong linkage in the cohort. Across around 400 genotyped donors of the cohort, an average of about 240,000 unique TCR beta nucleotide sequences per donor were sequenced, and 15% to 20% of those sequences were non-productive.

Library construction relied on the immunoSEQ multiplex PCR assay. A mixture of 60 forward primers for TCR Vbeta segments and 13 reverse primers for TCR Jbeta segments was used in the multiplex PCR. A multiplex PCR assay on genomic DNA amplified the CDR3 region of rearranged TCR beta genes. On the Illumina HiSeq System, the amplified TCR beta libraries were sequenced as 87-base-pair reads. Under the source paper's analysis protocol: Across the 670 or so repertoires, a later analysis counted 78 million or so unique TCR beta chains, roughly 11 million of which were shared by at least two donors. Raw reads were error-corrected and collapsed into unique sequences with a nearest-neighbor algorithm that merged closely related sequences to remove PCR and sequencing errors. CDR3 sequences were aligned to IMGT reference sequences to assign V, D and J gene segments. For a sequence to be retained, at least a six-nucleotide match to both a V gene segment and a J gene segment was required. Rearrangements were called productive when the CDR3 lacked stop codons and stayed in frame with V and J; all others were non-productive. CDR3 was defined according to IMGT convention as the region running from the second conserved V-encoded cysteine to the conserved J-encoded phenylalanine. In an earlier analysis of more than 550 of the donors, sequences lacking an unambiguous match to a single V gene segment were excluded. An earlier analysis of a few hundred of the donors classified V segments as functional when productive rearrangements were above 56.7% and as segregating when the standard deviation between donors was above 5%. A statistical classification framework was built to diagnose cytomegalovirus status from the catalog of TCR beta chain sequences. V and J gene assignment, in a later analysis, came from comparing TCR nucleotide sequences with IMGT/GENE-DB human TR gene sequences. A later analysis assigned CDR3 sequences and most-parsimonious VDJ recombination scenarios with the TCRdist pipeline. In a later analysis, each TCR beta chain was defined by its CDR3 amino acid sequence together with its V-gene family, and reads without a unique V-gene family were excluded. In a later analysis, around 650 highly shared, low-generation-probability nucleotide sequences were removed to address suspected cross-contamination and a sequencing artifact. In a later analysis, a clonal expansion index was calculated for each public chain from normalized within-repertoire ranks of inferred template counts. A later analysis computed generation probabilities with a VDJ recombination model fitted to out-of-frame rearrangements, and checked the results against IGoR. A later analysis scored TCR-TCR, TCR-HLA and TCR-CMV co-occurrence with hypergeometric tests, applying a repertoire-size bias correction to TCR pairs. A later analysis estimated false discovery rates by permuting HLA or CMV assignments 20 times. A later analysis grouped co-occurring TCRs with DBSCAN, adding TCRdist sequence similarity when clustering within HLA-allele-positive subsets. Repertoires with fewer than 30,000 or more than 120,000 public chains were left out of co-occurrence clustering, as were about 5 repertoires with anomalous nucleotide sharing. Entries here come from immuneACCESS through TCRdb and include only in-frame sequences with V and J called. Some clones fail to appear in such tables; in the studies checked, an unresolved V gene covers under half of the shortfall, and the cause of the remainder is unknown. That table is the source of V, J and clone size, and D and trimming were worked out from the DNA. This sample comprises about 130,000 clones, roughly four fifths of them detected only once. The top ten hold around 5.5% of the sample.

The paper's findings and limits, for the study overall: Assigning TCR associations to individual alleles was difficult when HLA alleles, especially DR and DQ, strongly co-occurred. According to a later analysis, TCR association rates differed among HLA loci, with DRB1 alleles showing the most associated TCRs and HLA-C alleles showing the fewest. According to a later analysis, most CMV-associated TCR beta chains appeared to be HLA-restricted, and the HLA associations seemed to be driven largely by CMV exposure. At a false discovery rate of 0.05, a later analysis linked 15,000 to 20,000 TCR beta sequences to specific HLA alleles. Because counts were too low, about 18 rarely observed V segments, including chromosome 9 orphons, were excluded from the earlier analysis of roughly 580 of the donors. The classifier was reported to diagnose cytomegalovirus status with high specificity and sensitivity in both the original cohort and the validation cohort. A further reported finding was that TCR beta sequences accurately predicted the HLA-A and HLA-B alleles for most subjects in the first cohort. Correlated functional status among segregating V segments might be attributable to linkage disequilibrium, but an unknown experimental factor could not be ruled out. For the cohort, immune exposure information was limited to CMV serostatus. Three of the identified cytomegalovirus-associated TCR beta chains were confirmed in vitro to be specific for cytomegalovirus antigens. The authors suggested that the approach could potentially be extended to other disease states and immunological phenotypes. The cohort was sequenced for TCR beta chains only, and without alpha or paired-chain data the features that could be detected were limited. In an earlier analysis of some 540 of the donors, most TCR beta V segments appeared in productive rearrangements about 90% or about 30% of the time, broadly matching IMGT annotations. According to a later genetic analysis, donors in an Asian-associated ancestry cluster had fewer N-insertions in productive TCRs than the roughly 700-donor mean. Most TCR sequences were observed very rarely across donors, whereas some public TCRs were present in many individuals. Because HLA typing was missing for some donors at each locus, association tests included only the typed subset. A later analysis found that HLA-associated TCR beta chains were more clonally expanded and had lower generation probabilities than equally common non-associated chains. According to a later analysis, parvovirus B19, influenza, CMV and Epstein-Barr virus appeared linked to several top co-occurrence clusters. A group of highly shared sequence variants was considered likely to be a technical artifact of the sequencing pipeline. Sequencing depth was assumed to be roughly uniform across donors in the presence/absence analyses, though that assumption may not hold. The study gave a list of 150 to 200 TCR beta chains associated with cytomegalovirus. V-gene and J-gene trimming of TCR beta chains was associated with a missense DCLRE1C variant in a later genetic analysis, and the association was replicated in an independent cohort.

This clone has just a few counts. Its cognate antigen has yet to be identified. Within one base of it there is no much larger clone, and no base qualities were kept. The cohort comprised under 700 healthy bone marrow donors. All cohort members were sampled while nominally healthy, although unrecorded immune exposures were likely present. The donor was CMV seropositive and was included in the group of 270 or so seropositive cohort members. Each donor provided a peripheral blood sample, and peripheral blood mononuclear cells were used for TCR beta sequencing. The Qiagen DNeasy Blood Extraction Kit was used to extract genomic DNA from the blood cell samples. The sequenced material came from PBMCs. The receptor was derived from a woman aged 45-65 years in good health and CMV-seropositive.

The CDR3 region has the sequence CASSPQSDTEAFF. The DNA reads as follows: TGTGCCAGCTCACCACAGTCGGACACTGAAGCTTTCTTT. The rearrangement combines TRBV18 with TRBJ1-1; there is no confident call for the D gene. V and J are truncated by 1 base and 3 bases respectively, leaving an intervening sequence of 6 bases. Including cysteine and phenylalanine, the CDR3 has 13 amino acids. The CDR3 DNA has 39 bases and is translated from base 1. Looking up the germline V gene yields CDR1 KGHSH and CDR2 LQKENI. Joined to the reference TRBV18 and TRBJ1-1 proteins, this CDR3 gives the full variable domain: NAGVMQNPRHLVRRRGQEARLRCSPMKGHSHVYWYRQLPEEGLKFMVYLQKENIIDESGMPKERFSAEFPKEGPSILRIQQVVRGDSAAYFCASSPQSDTEAFFGQGTRLTVV.